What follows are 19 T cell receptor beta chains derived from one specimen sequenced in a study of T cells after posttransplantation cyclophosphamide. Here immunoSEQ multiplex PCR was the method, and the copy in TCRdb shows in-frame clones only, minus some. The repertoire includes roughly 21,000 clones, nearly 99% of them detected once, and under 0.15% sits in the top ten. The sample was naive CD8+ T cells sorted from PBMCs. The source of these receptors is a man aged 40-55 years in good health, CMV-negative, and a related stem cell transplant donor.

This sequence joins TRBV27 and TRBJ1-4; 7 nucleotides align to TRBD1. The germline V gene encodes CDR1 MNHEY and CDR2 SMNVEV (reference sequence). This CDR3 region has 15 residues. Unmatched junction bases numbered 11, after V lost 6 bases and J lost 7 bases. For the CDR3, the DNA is TGTGCCAGCAGCCCTGGGACTTCAGGGGGTGAAAAACTGTTTTTT. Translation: CASSPGTSGGEKLFF.

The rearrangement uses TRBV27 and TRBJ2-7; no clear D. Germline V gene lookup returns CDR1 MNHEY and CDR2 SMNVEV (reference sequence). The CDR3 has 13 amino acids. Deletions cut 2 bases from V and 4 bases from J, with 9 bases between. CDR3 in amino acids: CASSLTSNYEQYF. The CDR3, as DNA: TGTGCCAGCAGTTTAACCAGTAATTACGAGCAGTACTTC.

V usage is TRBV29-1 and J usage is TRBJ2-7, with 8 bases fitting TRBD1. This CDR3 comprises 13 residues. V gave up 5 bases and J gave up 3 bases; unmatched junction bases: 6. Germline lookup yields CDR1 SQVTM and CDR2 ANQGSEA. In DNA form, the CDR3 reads TGCAGCGTTCAGCTTGGACAGGGCTACGAGCAGTACTTC. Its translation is CSVQLGQGYEQYF.

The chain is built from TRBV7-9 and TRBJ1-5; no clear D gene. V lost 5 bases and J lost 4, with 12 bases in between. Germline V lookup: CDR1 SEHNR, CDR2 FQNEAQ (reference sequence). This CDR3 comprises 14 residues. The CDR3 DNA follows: TGTGCCAGCAGCCCTACTCAGACTAATCAGCCCCAGCATTTT. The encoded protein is CASSPTQTNQPQHF.

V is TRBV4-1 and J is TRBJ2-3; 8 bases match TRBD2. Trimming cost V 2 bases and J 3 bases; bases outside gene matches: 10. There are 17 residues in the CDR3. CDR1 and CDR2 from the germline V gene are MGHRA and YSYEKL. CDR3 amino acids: CASSQLQRELRTDTQYF. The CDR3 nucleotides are TGCGCCAGCAGCCAACTCCAGCGGGAGTTGCGAACAGATACGCAGTATTTT.

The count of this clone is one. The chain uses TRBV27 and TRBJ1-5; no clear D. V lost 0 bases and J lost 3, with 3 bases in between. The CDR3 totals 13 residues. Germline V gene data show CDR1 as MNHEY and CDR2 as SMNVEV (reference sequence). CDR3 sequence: CASSLSYNQPQHF. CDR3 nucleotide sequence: TGTGCCAGCAGTTTATCGTACAATCAGCCCCAGCATTTT.

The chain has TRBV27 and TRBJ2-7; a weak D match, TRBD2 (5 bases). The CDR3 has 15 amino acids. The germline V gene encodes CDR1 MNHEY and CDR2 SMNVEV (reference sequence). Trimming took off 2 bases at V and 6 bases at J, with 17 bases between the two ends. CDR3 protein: CASSLISSGWSEQYF. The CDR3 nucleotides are TGTGCCAGCAGTTTAATCTCGTCGGGGTGGTCCGAGCAGTACTTC.

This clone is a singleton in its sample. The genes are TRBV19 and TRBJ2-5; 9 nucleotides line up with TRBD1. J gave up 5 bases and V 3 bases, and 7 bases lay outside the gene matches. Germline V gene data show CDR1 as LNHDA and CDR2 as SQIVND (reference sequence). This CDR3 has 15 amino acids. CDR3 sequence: CASSMTTGGRETQYF. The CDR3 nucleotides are TGTGCCAGTAGTATGACGACAGGGGGTCGGGAGACCCAGTACTTC.

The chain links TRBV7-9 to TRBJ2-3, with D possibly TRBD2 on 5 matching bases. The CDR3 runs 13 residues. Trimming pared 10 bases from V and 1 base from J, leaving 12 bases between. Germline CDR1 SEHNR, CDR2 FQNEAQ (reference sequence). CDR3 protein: CATSLGGTDTQYF. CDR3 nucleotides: TGTGCCACCTCCCTGGGAGGCACAGATACGCAGTATTTT.

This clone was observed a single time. CDR3 loop: CASSITGLPYNEQFF. The CDR3, as DNA: TGTGCCAGCAGTATCACGGGACTCCCCTACAATGAGCAGTTCTTC. This chain links TRBV27 with TRBJ2-1; weak D call: TRBD2 (6 bases). The CDR3 is made up of 15 amino acids. The germline CDR1 and CDR2 sequences are MNHEY and SMNVEV (reference sequence). V was shortened by 5 bases and J by 2 bases, with 13 bases between the two germline ends.

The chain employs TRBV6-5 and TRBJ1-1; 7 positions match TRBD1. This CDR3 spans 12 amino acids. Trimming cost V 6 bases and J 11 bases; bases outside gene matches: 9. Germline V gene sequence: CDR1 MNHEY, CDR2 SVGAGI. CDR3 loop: CASSVGGAEAFF. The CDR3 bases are TGTGCCAGCAGCGTAGGGGGCGCCGAGGCTTTCTTT.

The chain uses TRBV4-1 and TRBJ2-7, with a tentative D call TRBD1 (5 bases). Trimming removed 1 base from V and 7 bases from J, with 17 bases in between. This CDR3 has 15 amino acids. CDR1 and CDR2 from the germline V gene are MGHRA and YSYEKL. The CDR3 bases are TGCGCCAGCAGCCAAGGGGCCCAGGGAATCTTGGAGCAGTACTTC. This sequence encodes CASSQGAQGILEQYF.

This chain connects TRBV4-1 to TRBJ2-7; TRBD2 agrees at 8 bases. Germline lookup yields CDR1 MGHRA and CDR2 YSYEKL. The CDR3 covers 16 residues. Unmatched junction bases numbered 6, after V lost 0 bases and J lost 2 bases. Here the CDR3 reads CASSQDWREAAYEQYF. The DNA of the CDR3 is TGCGCCAGCAGCCAAGACTGGCGGGAGGCAGCCTACGAGCAGTACTTC.

In DNA, the CDR3 is TGTGCCAGCAGTTTAATCCCCAACAGTAGTGAAGCTTTCTTT. Protein: CASSLIPNSSEAFF. This chain links TRBV27 with TRBJ1-1; D call uncertain. Germline lookup yields CDR1 MNHEY and CDR2 SMNVEV (reference sequence). The CDR3 sequence is 14 residues long. The V gene lost 2 bases and the J gene lost 7 bases, with 14 bases spanning the gap.

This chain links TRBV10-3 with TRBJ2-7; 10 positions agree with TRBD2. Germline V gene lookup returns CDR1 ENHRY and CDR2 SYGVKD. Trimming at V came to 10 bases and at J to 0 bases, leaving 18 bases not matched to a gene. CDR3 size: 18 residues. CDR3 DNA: TGTGCCACCGGGACTAGCGTTACCCACGGGAGGTCCTCCTACGAGCAGTACTTC. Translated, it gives CATGTSVTHGRSSYEQYF.

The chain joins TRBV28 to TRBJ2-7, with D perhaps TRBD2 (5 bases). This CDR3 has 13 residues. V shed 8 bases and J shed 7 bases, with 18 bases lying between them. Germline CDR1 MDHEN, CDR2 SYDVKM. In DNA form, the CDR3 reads TGTGCCAGCCTAGGACTGGAGGTTCGAGAGCAGTACTTC. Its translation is CASLGLEVREQYF.

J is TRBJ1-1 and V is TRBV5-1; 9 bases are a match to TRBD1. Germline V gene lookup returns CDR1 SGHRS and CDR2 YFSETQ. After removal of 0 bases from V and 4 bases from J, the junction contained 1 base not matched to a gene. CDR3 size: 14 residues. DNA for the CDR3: TGCGCCAGCAGCTTGGGGGGACAGGGCACTGAAGCTTTCTTT. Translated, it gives CASSLGGQGTEAFF.

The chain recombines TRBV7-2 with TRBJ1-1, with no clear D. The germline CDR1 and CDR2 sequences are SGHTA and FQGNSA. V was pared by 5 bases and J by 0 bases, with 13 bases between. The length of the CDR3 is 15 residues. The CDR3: CASSLSGNMNTEAFF. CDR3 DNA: TGTGCCAGCAGCCTAAGCGGGAATATGAACACTGAAGCTTTCTTT.

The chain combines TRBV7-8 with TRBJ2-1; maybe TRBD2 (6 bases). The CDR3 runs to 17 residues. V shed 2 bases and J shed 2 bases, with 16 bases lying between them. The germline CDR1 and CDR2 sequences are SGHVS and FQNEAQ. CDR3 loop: CASSLLLGGPTYNEQFF. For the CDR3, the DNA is TGTGCCAGCAGCTTACTCCTGGGGGGACCCACCTACAATGAGCAGTTCTTC.